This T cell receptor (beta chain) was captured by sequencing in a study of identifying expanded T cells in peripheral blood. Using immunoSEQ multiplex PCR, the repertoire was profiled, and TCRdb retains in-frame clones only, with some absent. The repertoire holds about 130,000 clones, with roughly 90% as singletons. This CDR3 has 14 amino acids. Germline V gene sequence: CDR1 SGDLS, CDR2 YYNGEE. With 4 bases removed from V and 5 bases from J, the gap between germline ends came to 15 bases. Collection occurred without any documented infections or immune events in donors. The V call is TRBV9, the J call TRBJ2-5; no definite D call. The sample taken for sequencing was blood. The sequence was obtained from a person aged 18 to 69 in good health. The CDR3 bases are TGTGCCAGCAGCCCACCCGGGCTTTGGGAGACCCAGTACTTC. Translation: CASSPPGLWETQYF.